Below, 7 T cell receptor beta chains from the same sample are listed, as sequenced in a study of molecular identifiers for immune sequencing clone quantification. Each CDR3 protein is one row after TCRdb ran MiXCR on the PCR reads. In the table there are over 600,000 distinct CDR3 sequences, about 20% of which are singletons. The sample taken for sequencing was naive CD8+ T cells from blood, with Jurkat cell RNA spiked in. Subset specified: FACS-sorted CD8+CD4-CCR7+CD45RA+ naive T cells. The receptors stem from a human donor in good health. Some libraries in this study had Jurkat cell RNA spiked in.

The rearrangement links TRBV7-9 to TRBJ2-1; weak D call: TRBD2 (5 bases). Germline V lookup: CDR1 SEHNR, CDR2 FQNEAQ (reference sequence). The V end lost 1 base, the J end lost 9 bases, and 22 bases lay between the germline ends. The CDR3 totals 17 residues. CDR3 nucleotide sequence: TGTGCCAGCAGCTTAGTCCCCCCAGCCGACTACAAGGCTGAGCAGTTCTTC. Amino acids: CASSLVPPADYKAEQFF.

Comment on this clonotype: A much more abundant neighbour one base away suggests this may be a read error. This chain connects TRBV6-2 or TRBV6-3 to TRBJ2-5; no definite D call. This CDR3 has 14 residues. Looked up from germline, CDR1 is MNHEY and CDR2 is SVGEGT. The CDR3 sequence is CASSYTGPQETQCF. CDR3 DNA sequence: TGTGCCAGCAGTTACACGGGCCCTCAAGAGACCCAGTGCTTC.

The rearrangement joins TRBV9 to TRBJ1-5; possible D gene TRBD1, 5 bases. The CDR3 contains 15 residues. Germline CDR1 is SGDLS and CDR2 is YYNGEE. Trimming cost V 0 bases and J 6 bases, with 13 bases left between them. CDR3 amino acids: CASSVGDASGQPQHF. CDR3 DNA: TGTGCCAGCAGCGTAGGGGACGCCTCGGGTCAGCCCCAGCATTTT. The full variable domain, with the rest looked up from reference TRBV9 and TRBJ1-5, is DSGVTQTPKHLITATGQRVTLRCSPRSGDLSVYWYQQSLDQGLQFLIQYYNGEERAKGNILERFSAQQFPDLHSELNLSSLELGDSALYFCASSVGDASGQPQHFGDGTRLSIL.

In regard to this clonotype: A much larger clone lies one base from this, so it may be a read error. The rearrangement joins TRBV20-1 to TRBJ2-5; 11 bases are shared with TRBD1. Germline V gives CDR1 DFQATT, CDR2 SNEGSKA (reference sequence). The CDR3 is 15 amino acids. Trimming cost V 0 bases and J 5 bases; bases outside gene matches: 5. CDR3 amino acids: CSARDGDRGGETQYF. The CDR3 region has the DNA TGCAGTGCTAGAGACGGGGACAGGGGGGGGGAGACCCAGTACTTC.

This clonotype was counted many times. This rearrangement joins TRBV2 to TRBJ1-2; 7 positions match TRBD1. The CDR3 has 14 residues. Trimming took 4 bases from V and 4 from J; bases not matched to a gene: 6. CDR1 and CDR2 (germline): SNHLY, FYNNEI. This CDR3 is CASSVQGQTYGYTF. In DNA, the CDR3 is TGTGCCAGCAGTGTTCAGGGACAGACCTATGGCTACACCTTC. The entire variable domain, with the rest obtained from reference TRBV2 and TRBJ1-2, is as follows: EPEVTQTPSHQVTQMGQEVILRCVPISNHLYFYWYRQILGQKVEFLVSFYNNEISEKSEIFDDQFSVERPDGSNFTLKIRSTKLEDSAMYFCASSVQGQTYGYTFGSGTRLTVV.

This clonotype showed up many times. CDR3: CASSVGRGTEAFF. The CDR3 DNA reads as TGTGCCAGCAGCGTAGGCAGGGGCACTGAAGCTTTCTTT. V and J are TRBV9 and TRBJ1-1; D perhaps matches TRBD1 (6 bases). Germline V CDR1 and CDR2: SGDLS, YYNGEE. Trimming pared 0 bases from V and 4 bases from J, leaving 7 bases between. The CDR3 contains 13 residues.

This clonotype came up a few times. V gene TRBV11-3 combines with J gene TRBJ2-2; a weak D match, TRBD2 (6 bases). V lost 5 bases and J lost 6, with 16 bases in between. The length of the CDR3 is 15 residues. Germline CDR1 SGHNT, CDR2 YENEEA. The CDR3 here is CASSHLGAGSGELFF. DNA for the CDR3: TGTGCCAGCAGCCATTTGGGAGCGGGTTCCGGGGAGCTGTTTTTT.